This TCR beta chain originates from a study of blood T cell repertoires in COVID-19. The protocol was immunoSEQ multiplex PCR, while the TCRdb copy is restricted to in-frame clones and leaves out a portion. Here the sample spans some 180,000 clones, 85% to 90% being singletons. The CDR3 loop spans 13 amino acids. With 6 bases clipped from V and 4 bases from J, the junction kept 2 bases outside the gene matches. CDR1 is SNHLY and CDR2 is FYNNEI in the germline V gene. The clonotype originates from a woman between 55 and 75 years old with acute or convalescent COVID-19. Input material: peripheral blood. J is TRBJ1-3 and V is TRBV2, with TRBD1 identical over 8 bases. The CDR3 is CASRGTGGNTIYF. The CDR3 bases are TGTGCCAGCAGGGGGACAGGCGGAAACACCATATATTTT.